This note documents a single T cell receptor beta chain sequence. Its antigen is undetermined. The data were taken from a study of shared clonotypes between healthy human individuals. Study-wide results and caveats: Rarefaction indicated that sorted-subset sequencing remained incomplete although depth was large.

Method: immunoSEQ multiplex PCR; TCRdb's copy keeps in-frame clones and lacks some. The table lists fewer than 400,000 clones, approximately 79% of them singletons. The study separated CD4+ cells into CD45RA+ naive and CD45RA-negative memory subsets. CDR3 length equals 15 residues. V was pared by 7 bases and J by 3 bases, with 7 bases of the junction left unmatched. From germline, CDR1 is SNHLY and CDR2 FYNNEI. The source of this sequence is a man aged 25 to 45 in good health. V and J are TRBV2 and TRBJ2-7, with 12 bases lining up with TRBD2. Sequenced input: memory CD4+ T cells sorted from blood. As to subset: CD45RA-negative fraction. CDR3 in amino acids: CASKRLAGASYEQYF. In DNA, the CDR3 is TGTGCCAGCAAAAGACTAGCGGGAGCTAGCTACGAGCAGTACTTC.